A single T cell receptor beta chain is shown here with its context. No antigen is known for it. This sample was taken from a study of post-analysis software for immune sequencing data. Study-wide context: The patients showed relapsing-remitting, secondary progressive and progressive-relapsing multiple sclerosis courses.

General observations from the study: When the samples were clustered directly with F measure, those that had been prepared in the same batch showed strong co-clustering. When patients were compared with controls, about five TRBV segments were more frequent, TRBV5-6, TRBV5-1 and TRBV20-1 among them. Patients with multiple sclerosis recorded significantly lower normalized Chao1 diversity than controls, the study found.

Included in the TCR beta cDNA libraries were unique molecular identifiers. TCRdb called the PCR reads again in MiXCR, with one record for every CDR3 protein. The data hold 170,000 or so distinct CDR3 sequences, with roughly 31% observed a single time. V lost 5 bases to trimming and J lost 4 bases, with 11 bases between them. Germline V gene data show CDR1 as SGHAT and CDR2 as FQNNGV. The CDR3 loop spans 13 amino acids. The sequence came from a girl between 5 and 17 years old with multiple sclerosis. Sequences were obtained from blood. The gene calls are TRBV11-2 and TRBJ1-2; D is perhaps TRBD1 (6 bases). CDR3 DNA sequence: TGTGCCAGCAGCCTCGACAGGTTCTATGGCTACACCTTC. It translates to CASSLDRFYGYTF.